This entry is about one TCR beta chain. Its antigen is still unknown. These data belong to a study of cytomegalovirus exposure and HLA in healthy donors. Study results and limitations: Under in vitro conditions, three CMV-associated chains were confirmed as specific for CMV antigens. Cytomegalovirus status, reportedly, was diagnosed with high specificity and sensitivity by the classifier.

CDR3 length: 15 residues. CDR1 is SGHAT, CDR2 FQNNGV, per germline. V gave up 5 bases and J gave up 1 base, with 14 bases separating them. The method was immunoSEQ multiplex PCR; TCRdb's version includes in-frame clones alone and lacks a portion of them. The sample has 65,000 to 90,000 clones, 85% to 95% seen once. What was sequenced was PBMCs. V and J are TRBV11-2 and TRBJ1-1; a weak D match, TRBD1 (6 bases). The clonotype was recovered from a man aged 18 to 29 in good health and CMV-seronegative. The CDR3, as DNA: TGTGCCAGCAGCCCTAGTCGGGGGGCGAACACTGAAGCTTTCTTT. The encoded protein is CASSPSRGANTEAFF.